This T cell receptor beta chain came from a study of patients and donors after allogeneic stem cell transplantation. This CDR3 spans 13 amino acids. From germline, CDR1 is MDHEN and CDR2 SYDVKM. V dropped 3 bases and J dropped 7 bases, with 10 bases sitting between them. TCRdb fed the RT-PCR reads into MiXCR, producing one record per CDR3 protein. The table has roughly 230,000 distinct CDR3 sequences, roughly 14% seen once. This clonotype showed up just a few times. This clonotype was obtained from a human donor who was either an allogeneic HSCT recipient or a stem cell or donor lymphocyte infusion donor (not recorded which). It is not recorded whose cells these are; they may come from a transplant donor. The sequenced material came from blood, either unsorted or a sorted T cell fraction (not recorded which). V usage is TRBV28 and J usage is TRBJ2-4, with D unresolved. The CDR3 loop is CASSLTAENIQYF. CDR3 DNA: TGTGCCAGCAGTTTGACTGCGGAGAACATTCAGTACTTC.